This T cell receptor beta chain was documented in a study of molecular identifiers for immune sequencing clone quantification. TCRdb reprocessed the PCR reads via MiXCR and lists one record per CDR3 protein. Found here are fewer than 75,000 distinct CDR3 sequences, less than 20% of them singletons; the top ten hold 1.4% to 1.5%. Study conclusions and caveats: Researchers reportedly could pick up spiked Jurkat TCR RNA from one cell mixed into approximately 1 million naive cells.

This clonotype has only a few counts. The antigen is not known. Trimming removed 5 bases at V and 4 bases at J, with 30 bases between. Germline lookup yields CDR1 DFQATT and CDR2 SNEGSKA (reference sequence). This CDR3 is 18 amino acids long. This chain joins TRBV20-1 and TRBJ2-7, with D perhaps matching TRBD2 (6 bases). Sequenced material: naive CD8+ T cells from blood, with Jurkat cell RNA spiked in. Documented subset: FACS-sorted CD8+CD4-CCR7+CD45RA+ naive T cells. The receptor was isolated from a human donor in good health. Some libraries in this study had Jurkat cell RNA spiked in. CDR3 DNA: TGCAGTGCTGGGCACTCTACTGGGGCGGGCGGGACTTTGTACGAGCAGTACTTC. Translation gives CSAGHSTGAGGTLYEQYF.